This T cell receptor beta chain was observed in a study of CD8 T cells in Susac syndrome. An amount of RNA that ranged from roughly 0.5 to 1 ug was reverse transcribed with random hexamers. An immunoSEQ multiplex PCR generated amplified TCR beta CDR3 products spanning 54 Vbeta and 13 Jbeta. From the immunoSEQ multiplex PCR reads, TCRdb called clonotypes with MiXCR, one entry per CDR3 protein. The repertoire holds fewer than 350,000 distinct CDR3 sequences, with almost 85% as singletons. Sequencing of TCR beta was performed on blood CD8+ and CD4+ T cells. Negative isolation was used for CD8+ and CD4+ T cells, and FACS enrichment was applied to TEMRA cells. Trimming left V 4 bases short and J 2 bases short, with 11 bases between. The CDR3 has 14 residues. From germline, CDR1 is LGHNA and CDR2 YNFKEQ.

This TCR was recovered from a human donor with multiple sclerosis. Sequencing used CD8+ T cells from PBMCs. The chain recombines TRBV4-2 with TRBJ1-1, with no clear D. Written as DNA, the CDR3 is TGTGCCAGCAGCCGGACGGAGGGCAACACTGAAGCTTTCTTT. Translated, it gives CASSRTEGNTEAFF.